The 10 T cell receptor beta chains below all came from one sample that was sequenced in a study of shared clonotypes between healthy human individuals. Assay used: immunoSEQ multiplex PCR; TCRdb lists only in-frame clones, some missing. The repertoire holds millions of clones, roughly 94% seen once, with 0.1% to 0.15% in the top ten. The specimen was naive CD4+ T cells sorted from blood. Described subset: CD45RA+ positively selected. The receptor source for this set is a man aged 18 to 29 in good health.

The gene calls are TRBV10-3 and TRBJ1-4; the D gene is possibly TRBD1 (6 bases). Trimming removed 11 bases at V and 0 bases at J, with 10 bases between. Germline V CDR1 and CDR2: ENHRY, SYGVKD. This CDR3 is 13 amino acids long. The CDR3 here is CAANRATNEKLFF. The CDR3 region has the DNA TGTGCCGCAAACAGGGCAACTAATGAAAAACTGTTTTTT.

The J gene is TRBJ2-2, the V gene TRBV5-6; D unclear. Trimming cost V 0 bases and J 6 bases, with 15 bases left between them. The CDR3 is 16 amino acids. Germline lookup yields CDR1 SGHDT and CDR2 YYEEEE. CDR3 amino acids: CASSLESVKWAGELFF. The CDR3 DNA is TGTGCCAGCAGCTTGGAGTCGGTTAAGTGGGCCGGGGAGCTGTTTTTT.

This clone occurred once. CDR3 nucleotides: TGTGCCACCAGCAGAGATTTAGGGCAGGGAGGTGGCTATGGCTACACCTTC. Its protein is CATSRDLGQGGGYGYTF. The chain couples TRBV15 to TRBJ1-2, with D perhaps TRBD1 (5 bases). The V end was cut by 0 bases, the J end by 4 bases, with 18 bases between. CDR1 is LNHNV, CDR2 YYDKDF, per germline (reference sequence). The CDR3 consists of 17 residues.

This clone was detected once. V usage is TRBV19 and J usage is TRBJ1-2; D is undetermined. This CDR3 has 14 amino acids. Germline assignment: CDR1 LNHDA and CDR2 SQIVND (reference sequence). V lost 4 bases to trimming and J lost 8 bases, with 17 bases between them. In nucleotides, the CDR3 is TGTGCCAGTAGTACTTCAGGCCCCGGTGGCGGCTACACCTTC. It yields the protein CASSTSGPGGGYTF.

CDR3 nucleotides: TGCGCCAGCAGCCGGACCCTAGCGGGGGTGCAAGAGACCCAGTACTTC. Translation: CASSRTLAGVQETQYF. J is TRBJ2-5 and V is TRBV5-1, with 10 bases identical to TRBD2. After removal of 4 bases from V and 2 bases from J, the junction contained 8 bases not matched to a gene. Germline-derived CDR1 and CDR2 are SGHRS and YFSETQ. The CDR3 is 16 residues long.

CDR3 residues: CASSPLGTGGETQYF. In nucleotides, the CDR3 is TGTGCCAGCAGTCCACTCGGGACAGGTGGCGAGACCCAGTACTTC. The chain joins TRBV28 to TRBJ2-5; 8 nucleotides align to TRBD1. CDR1 MDHEN and CDR2 SYDVKM come from the germline V gene. The CDR3 is made up of 15 amino acids. The J segment lost 5 bases and the V segment lost 5 bases, leaving 10 bases of the junction unmatched.

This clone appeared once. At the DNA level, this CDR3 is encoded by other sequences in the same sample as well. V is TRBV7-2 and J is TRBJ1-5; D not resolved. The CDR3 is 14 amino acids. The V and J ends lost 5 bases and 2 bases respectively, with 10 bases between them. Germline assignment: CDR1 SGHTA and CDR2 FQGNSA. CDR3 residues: CASSPVGGNQPQHF. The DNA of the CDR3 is TGTGCCAGCAGCCCAGTCGGCGGCAATCAGCCCCAGCATTTT.

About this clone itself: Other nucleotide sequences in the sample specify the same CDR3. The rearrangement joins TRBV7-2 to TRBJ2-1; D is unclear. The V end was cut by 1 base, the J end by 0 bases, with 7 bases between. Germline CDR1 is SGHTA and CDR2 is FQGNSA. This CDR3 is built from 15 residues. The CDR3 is CASSLDGLSYNEQFF. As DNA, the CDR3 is TGTGCCAGCAGCTTAGACGGGCTCTCCTACAATGAGCAGTTCTTC.

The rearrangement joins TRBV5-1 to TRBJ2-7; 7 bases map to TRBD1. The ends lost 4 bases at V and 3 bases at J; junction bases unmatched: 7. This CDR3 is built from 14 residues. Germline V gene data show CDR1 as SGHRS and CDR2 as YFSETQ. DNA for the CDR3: TGCGCCAGCAGCCAGGGACAGTCAATCTACGAGCAGTACTTC. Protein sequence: CASSQGQSIYEQYF.

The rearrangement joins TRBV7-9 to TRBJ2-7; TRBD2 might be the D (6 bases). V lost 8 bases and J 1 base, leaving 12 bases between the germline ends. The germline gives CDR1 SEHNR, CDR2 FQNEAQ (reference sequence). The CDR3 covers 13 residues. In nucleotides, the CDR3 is TGTGCCAGCCAGAGCGGGCTTTCCTACGAGCAGTACTTC. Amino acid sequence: CASQSGLSYEQYF.